This is a list of T cell receptor beta chains from one sample in a study of T cells in tuberculosis. Here immunoSEQ multiplex PCR was the method, and the copy in TCRdb shows in-frame clones only, minus some. The data show about 43,000 clones, approximately 94% seen once. Sequencing used PBMCs. The receptors shown here come from a donor aged 10 to 29 with latent tuberculosis or without tuberculosis infection. Some clones in this sample may be carry-over from other donors' samples. The conserved cysteine and the conserved F or W are not part of the CDR3 here. Clone size appears in some rows only: once, few, many, or a class for an expanded clone.

TRBV7-3	-	TRBJ2-1	ASSSAAGLNEQF
TRBV19	-	TRBJ2-7	ASSTRPYEQY
TRBV27	-	TRBJ2-7	ASTPSGGTGLSYEQY
TRBV15	once	TRBJ2-1	ATSRDGTSGRNEQF
TRBV2	-	TRBJ2-2	ASKEGGLAELTGELF
TRBV28	-	TRBJ2-1	ASSLAGGPHEQF
TRBV28	-	TRBJ2-7	ASSLYRDRPGWEQY
TRBV15	-	TRBJ2-7	ATSRGDSISYEQY
TRBV18	-	TRBJ2-7	ASSPLRESISYEQY
TRBV28	-	TRBJ2-5	ASSLIQETQY
TRBV7-3	-	TRBJ2-1	ASSPQGLAGGRGNEQF
TRBV19	-	TRBJ1-2	ASRSDSLSHGYT
TRBV19	-	TRBJ1-2	ASSSGGYYGYT
TRBV27	-	TRBJ1-3	ASSLTGDRSGNTIY
TRBV5-4	-	TRBJ2-5	ASSPGQQETQY
TRBV9	-	TRBJ2-7	ASSADLAYRGGEQY
TRBV10-3	-	TRBJ2-7	AISPGGLYEQY
TRBV28	-	TRBJ2-7	ASSRVDGSSYEQY
TRBV19	-	TRBJ2-7	ASSRQRDLSYEQY
TRBV6-6	-	TRBJ1-2	ASSYPRGTLEDGYT
TRBV7-2	-	TRBJ2-2	ASSDWTAHTGELF
TRBV2	-	TRBJ2-5	ASSEALLAGIQETQY
TRBV7-8	-	TRBJ2-1	ASSPPGLAGGGLYNEQF
TRBV25-1	-	TRBJ2-7	ASSVLGTSGYEQY
TRBV5-4	-	TRBJ2-3	ASSFTSGWSSDTQY
TRBV4-1	-	TRBJ1-2	ASSLFGQGALGYT
TRBV30	-	TRBJ2-3	AWIPGYTDTQY
TRBV18	-	TRBJ2-1	ASSPGLEGSNEQF